Below are 5 T cell receptor beta chains sequenced from a single sample in a study of beta chain features in type 1 diabetes. Reverse transcription of all isolated RNA meant that expressed TCRB transcripts were sequenced. TCRdb keeps only in-frame clones here, not all; method: immunoSEQ multiplex PCR. Of roughly 150,000 clones detected, 7.8% appear once; the ten largest clones hold about 0.9%. No antigen has been assigned to these receptors. Study-wide results and caveats: Among all four CD4+ subsets, Type 1 diabetes patients had TCRB CDR3s that were moderately but significantly shorter.

Sequencing input: central memory CD4+ T cells from blood. These receptors were taken from a woman aged 40 to 50 with type 1 diabetes.

This clone appeared a few times. V gene TRBV30 combines with J gene TRBJ2-7; TRBD2 aligns across 9 bases. Germline V gene data show CDR1 as GTSNPN and CDR2 as SVGIG (reference sequence). J was trimmed by 9 bases and V by 4 bases; bases with no gene match: 13. The CDR3 contains 14 residues. The CDR3 spells CAWTRGSGSLSQYF. The CDR3 DNA reads as TGTGCCTGGACCCGGGGTAGCGGGAGCTTATCGCAGTACTTC.

This clone was counted only a few times. This chain uses TRBV27 with TRBJ1-2; TRBD1 aligns across 7 bases. The CDR3 consists of 17 residues. V lost 8 bases and J lost 6; bases outside the gene matches: 21. Germline CDR1 MNHEY, CDR2 SMNVEV (reference sequence). The CDR3 is CASRRPGQLTSGHGYTF. The DNA of the CDR3 is TGTGCCAGCCGTAGGCCGGGACAGTTGACTTCAGGGCATGGCTACACCTTC.

The rearrangement links TRBV11-2 to TRBJ1-5; D uncertain. Trimming pared 0 bases from V and 10 bases from J, leaving 16 bases between. This CDR3 contains 15 residues. Germline CDR1 and CDR2: SGHAT and FQNNGV. In DNA, the CDR3 is TGTGCCAGCAGCTTAGATCGAACGGGGTCGGAACCCCAGCATTTT. Encoded protein: CASSLDRTGSEPQHF.

The V gene is TRBV7-2, the J gene TRBJ2-7; 7 bases align to TRBD1. V lost 4 bases to trimming and J lost 1 base; unmatched junction nucleotides: 10. This CDR3 region has 16 residues. Germline lookup yields CDR1 SGHTA and CDR2 FQGNSA. DNA for the CDR3: TGTGCCAGCAGCTCCCCCTTGACAGGGATGTCCTACGAGCAGTACTTC. Translating gives CASSSPLTGMSYEQYF.

This clone has a handful of counts. CDR3 loop: CASSLVGQGNYGYTF. The CDR3, as DNA: TGTGCCAGCAGTTTAGTGGGACAGGGAAACTATGGCTACACCTTC. The chain has TRBV28 and TRBJ1-2; 9 bases are a match to TRBD1. CDR3 length: 15 residues. Trimming cost V 2 bases and J 2 bases; bases outside gene matches: 3. The germline gives CDR1 MDHEN, CDR2 SYDVKM.